The 9 T cell receptor beta chains below all came from one sample that was sequenced in a study of Ad26.COV2.S vaccination and SARS-CoV-2 variants. Measured with immunoSEQ multiplex PCR; TCRdb has only the in-frame clones, and not every one. The profile shows 300,000 to 350,000 clones, about 82% of them singletons. Regarding treatment: over 15 received Ad26.COV2.S at low or high dose, single or two shots; several received placebo; per-sample allocation not given. Vaccine and placebo recipients were sampled on day 63 after the first injection. The sequenced sample was peripheral blood, obtained in a trial of Ad26.COV2.S vaccine versus placebo. Source of these receptors: a person aged 18-65 years who received the Ad26.COV2.S COVID-19 vaccine or a placebo.

This clone was found a few times. The CDR3 here is CASSPSPPAGNTIYF. CDR3 bases: TGCGCCAGCAGCCCAAGTCCCCCGGCTGGAAACACCATATATTTT. This chain joins TRBV5-1 and TRBJ1-3, with D unclear. Trimming cost V 4 bases and J 2 bases, with 13 bases left between them. The CDR3 spans 15 residues. Germline V gene lookup returns CDR1 SGHRS and CDR2 YFSETQ.

This chain links TRBV18 with TRBJ2-3; possibly TRBD1 for D (6 bases). Germline CDR1 reads KGHSH; CDR2 reads LQKENI. V was clipped by 5 bases and J by 2 bases, with 11 bases between them. CDR3 length equals 14 residues. This chain's CDR3 is CASSSTGNTDTQYF. The CDR3 DNA follows: TGTGCCAGCTCATCCACAGGGAACACAGATACGCAGTATTTT.

The V and J genes are TRBV10-3 and TRBJ1-2, with D possibly matching TRBD1 (5 bases). Germline-derived CDR1 and CDR2 are ENHRY and SYGVKD. This CDR3 has 14 residues. V dropped 6 bases and J dropped 3 bases, with 14 bases sitting between them. The CDR3 protein is CAIRQDLADYGYTF. The CDR3 nucleotides are TGTGCCATCAGACAGGACCTCGCCGACTATGGCTACACCTTC.

The J gene is TRBJ1-5, the V gene TRBV5-1; D gene ambiguous. CDR1 and CDR2 from the germline V gene are SGHRS and YFSETQ. This CDR3 spans 13 amino acids. V was trimmed by 4 bases and J by 6 bases, leaving 11 bases between them. CDR3 protein: CASSPLPSQPQHF. DNA of the CDR3: TGCGCCAGCAGCCCACTTCCTTCTCAGCCCCAGCATTTT.

The V call is TRBV19, the J call TRBJ1-2; tentative D call: TRBD1 (6 bases). Germline-derived CDR1 and CDR2 are LNHDA and SQIVND (reference sequence). This CDR3 region has 15 residues. Trimming cost V 6 bases and J 0 bases, with 14 bases left between them. This chain's CDR3 is CASSKKDRANYGYTF. The CDR3 region has the DNA TGTGCCAGTAGCAAGAAGGACAGAGCTAACTATGGCTACACCTTC.

This chain connects TRBV27 to TRBJ1-2; weak D call: TRBD1 (5 bases). V lost 4 bases and J lost 8, with 17 bases in between. The CDR3 contains 14 residues. Germline assignment: CDR1 MNHEY and CDR2 SMNVEV (reference sequence). CDR3 protein: CASSSRLWGRGYTF. The CDR3 region has the DNA TGTGCCAGCAGTTCACGTCTTTGGGGCCGAGGCTACACCTTC.

The chain recombines TRBV4-1 with TRBJ1-4, with D perhaps TRBD1 (5 bases). The CDR3 is 15 residues long. Trimming stripped 6 bases from V and 7 bases from J, with 18 bases between. The germline V gene encodes CDR1 MGHRA and CDR2 YSYEKL. The DNA of the CDR3 is TGCGCCAGCAGAGAAAGACAGAAAACCACTGAAAAACTGTTTTTT. Translation: CASRERQKTTEKLFF.

V is TRBV3-1 (or the pseudogene TRBV3-2) and J is TRBJ1-3; D not resolved. The CDR3 totals 13 residues. V was trimmed by 4 bases and J by 4 bases, leaving 8 bases between them. Germline V CDR1 and CDR2: LGHDT, YNNKEL (reference sequence). The CDR3 reads CASSPATGNTIYF. For the CDR3, the DNA is TGTGCCAGCAGCCCCGCAACAGGAAACACCATATATTTT.

The gene calls are TRBV4-2 and TRBJ1-1, with D uncertain. The CDR3 is made up of 14 amino acids. Trimming left V 1 base short and J 2 bases short, with 8 bases between. CDR1 LGHNA and CDR2 YNFKEQ come from the germline V gene. CDR3: CASSQVGPNTEAFF. CDR3 nucleotides: TGTGCCAGCAGCCAAGTGGGCCCCAACACTGAAGCTTTCTTT.